The 18 T cell receptor beta chains given below trace back to one sample, sequenced in a study of blood T cell repertoires in COVID-19. Produced via immunoSEQ multiplex PCR; TCRdb's table is partial and in-frame only. The sample holds some 200,000 clones, roughly four fifths seen once. The sample was peripheral blood. These receptors were taken from a woman aged 55-69 years with acute or convalescent COVID-19.

This CDR3 is CASSPGGAGVPDTQYF. The DNA for the CDR3 is TGTGCCAGCAGCCCCGGTGGAGCGGGGGTCCCCGATACGCAGTATTTT. The gene calls are TRBV11-1 and TRBJ2-3; 8 nucleotides match TRBD2. Trimming cost V 5 bases and J 6 bases; bases outside gene matches: 13. The CDR3 contains 16 residues. Germline V lookup: CDR1 SGHAT, CDR2 FQDESV (reference sequence).

The chain links TRBV28 to TRBJ2-5, with 10 nucleotides matching TRBD1. The germline CDR1 and CDR2 sequences are MDHEN and SYDVKM. With V trimmed by 4 bases and J by 5 bases, 7 bases remained unmatched. This CDR3 spans 15 amino acids. The CDR3 region has the DNA TGTGCCAGCAGTTCTCCGGGACAGGGGTGGGAGACCCAGTACTTC. It specifies CASSSPGQGWETQYF.

This chain connects TRBV5-1 to TRBJ2-3; 10 bases agree with TRBD2. CDR1 SGHRS and CDR2 YFSETQ come from the germline V gene. V shed 7 bases and J 4 bases; nucleotides not matched to a gene: 12. This CDR3 contains 16 residues. DNA for the CDR3: TGCGCCAGCTCCCTGGGGGGGACTAGCGCGTCAGATACGCAGTATTTT. This codes for CASSLGGTSASDTQYF.

The count of this clone is one. This chain links TRBV9 with TRBJ2-1, with 8 nucleotides matching TRBD2. V lost 4 bases and J lost 0; bases outside the gene matches: 9. The CDR3 loop spans 17 amino acids. Germline CDR1 and CDR2: SGDLS and YYNGEE. CDR3: CASSPRLAISSYNEQFF. The CDR3 coding sequence is TGTGCCAGCAGCCCCCGACTAGCGATTAGCTCCTACAATGAGCAGTTCTTC. Combining the CDR3 with reference TRBV9 and TRBJ2-1 gives the whole variable domain DSGVTQTPKHLITATGQRVTLRCSPRSGDLSVYWYQQSLDQGLQFLIQYYNGEERAKGNILERFSAQQFPDLHSELNLSSLELGDSALYFCASSPRLAISSYNEQFFGPGTRLTVL.

The rearrangement joins TRBV7-2 to TRBJ2-5; possible D gene TRBD2, 5 bases. CDR3 size: 14 residues. The V gene lost 3 bases and the J gene lost 5 bases, with 13 bases spanning the gap. Germline V gives CDR1 SGHTA, CDR2 FQGNSA. The CDR3 DNA is TGTGCCAGCAGCTTGAGGGCCAAATGGGAGACCCAGTACTTC. Translation: CASSLRAKWETQYF.

The chain is built from TRBV28 and TRBJ1-2; no clear D gene. V gave up 5 bases and J gave up 5 bases, with 6 bases separating them. The CDR3 runs to 11 residues. Per germline, CDR1 MDHEN and CDR2 SYDVKM. The CDR3 nucleotides read TGTGCCAGCAGTCGAGGGTATGGCTACACCTTC. Its translation is CASSRGYGYTF.

The chain carries TRBV4-1 and TRBJ1-2; 9 nucleotides agree with TRBD1. The V segment lost 4 bases and the J segment 0 bases; nucleotides outside the gene matches: 9. The germline V gene encodes CDR1 MGHRA and CDR2 YSYEKL. The CDR3 consists of 17 residues. The CDR3, as DNA: TGCGCCAGCAGCCGAGGGACAGGGACGGATTCTAACTATGGCTACACCTTC. As protein: CASSRGTGTDSNYGYTF.

The chain combines TRBV4-2 with TRBJ2-3; 8 bases are shared with TRBD1. The CDR3 is 19 amino acids. Germline assignment: CDR1 LGHNA and CDR2 YNFKEQ. The V and J ends lost 0 bases and 1 base, in that order; junction bases with no gene match: 12. The CDR3 DNA is TGTGCCAGCAGCCAAGATCTTGTAACTGGGACAGGACGCACAGATACGCAGTATTTT. It encodes CASSQDLVTGTGRTDTQYF.

The chain couples TRBV7-9 to TRBJ2-3; 11 bases map to TRBD2. With V trimmed by 2 bases and J by 4 bases, 2 bases remained unmatched. Germline V gene lookup returns CDR1 SEHNR and CDR2 FQNEAQ (reference sequence). This CDR3 has 15 amino acids. The CDR3 is CASSLTSGRSDTQYF. The CDR3 DNA is TGTGCCAGCAGCTTAACTAGCGGGAGATCAGATACGCAGTATTTT.

V usage is TRBV19 and J usage is TRBJ1-5; no firm D call. Between the trimmed V and J ends, which lost 0 bases and 2 bases, there was a span of 11 bases. CDR1 and CDR2 (germline): LNHDA, SQIVND (reference sequence). CDR3 size: 16 residues. CDR3 region: CASSIDVVYGNQPQHF. DNA for the CDR3: TGTGCCAGTAGTATAGATGTCGTCTATGGCAATCAGCCCCAGCATTTT.

The rearrangement joins TRBV2 to TRBJ1-2, with a tentative D call TRBD1 (5 bases). The germline gives CDR1 SNHLY, CDR2 FYNNEI. The CDR3 length is 14 residues. The V end lost 3 bases, the J end lost 7 bases, and 15 bases lay between the germline ends. DNA of the CDR3: TGTGCCAGCAGTGAGAAAAACGGGGGAGTTGGCTACACCTTC. Protein: CASSEKNGGVGYTF.

V gene TRBV5-4 combines with J gene TRBJ2-5, with TRBD2 matching 10 bases. The CDR3 loop spans 15 amino acids. Per germline, CDR1 SGHNT and CDR2 YYREEE (reference sequence). V lost 2 bases, J lost 2 bases, and 3 bases stayed unmatched. CDR3 residues: CASSLKGLAQETQYF. CDR3 sequence (DNA): TGTGCCAGCAGCTTAAAGGGACTAGCGCAAGAGACCCAGTACTTC.

The chain employs TRBV5-4 and TRBJ1-6, with a possible D match to TRBD1 (6 bases). V lost 4 bases to trimming and J lost 10 bases, with 15 bases between them. The CDR3 length is 14 residues. Per germline, CDR1 SGHNT and CDR2 YYREEE (reference sequence). For the CDR3, the DNA is TGTGCCAGCAGCACAACAGGGATAGGATCACCCCTCCACTTT. Protein: CASSTTGIGSPLHF.

V usage is TRBV5-1 and J usage is TRBJ2-2; D is unresolved. The CDR3 runs to 13 residues. V was pared by 5 bases and J by 8 bases, with 13 bases between. Germline CDR1 and CDR2: SGHRS and YFSETQ. DNA of the CDR3: TGCGCCAGCAGACAGACCTCCGAAGGGGAGCTGTTTTTT. As protein: CASRQTSEGELFF.

This clone appeared a single time. J is TRBJ2-3 and V is TRBV5-6, with D maybe TRBD1 (6 bases). The CDR3 loop spans 15 amino acids. Germline V gene sequence: CDR1 SGHDT, CDR2 YYEEEE. The germline V and J ends were trimmed by 0 bases and 4 bases, with 12 bases remaining between them. CDR3 in DNA: TGTGCCAGCAGCTTGGGGCAGGGGTTGGCAGATACGCAGTATTTT. It yields the protein CASSLGQGLADTQYF. Supplemented by reference TRBV5-6 and TRBJ2-3, the full variable domain reads DAGVTQSPTHLIKTRGQQVTLRCSPKSGHDTVSWYQQALGQGPQFIFQYYEEEERQRGNFPDRFSGHQFPNYSSELNVNALLLGDSALYLCASSLGQGLADTQYFGPGTRLTVL.

V is TRBV2 and J is TRBJ1-2; D is perhaps TRBD1 (5 bases). CDR3 length: 15 residues. Germline values: CDR1 SNHLY, CDR2 FYNNEI. The ends were cut back, 8 bases at V and 3 bases at J, with 19 bases in the middle. CDR3: CASYWWTPNHYGYTF. CDR3 sequence (DNA): TGTGCCAGCTATTGGTGGACACCGAACCACTATGGCTACACCTTC.

The chain uses TRBV4-3 and TRBJ1-2, with TRBD1 matching over 7 bases. V shed 1 base, J shed 4 bases, and the junction held 3 bases outside the gene matches. In germline, CDR1 is LGHNA, CDR2 YSLEER. The CDR3 consists of 14 residues. CDR3 sequence: CASSQAQGGYGYTF. CDR3 sequence (DNA): TGCGCCAGCAGCCAAGCTCAGGGGGGCTATGGCTACACCTTC.

This sequence joins TRBV6-2 or TRBV6-3 and TRBJ1-5; the D gene is possibly TRBD1 (6 bases). This CDR3 region has 15 residues. V lost 1 base and J 1 base, leaving 8 bases between the germline ends. Germline loops: CDR1 MNHEY, CDR2 SVGEGT. CDR3 DNA sequence: TGTGCCAGCAGTTACTTAACAGGGAGCAATCAGCCCCAGCATTTT. Translated, it gives CASSYLTGSNQPQHF.